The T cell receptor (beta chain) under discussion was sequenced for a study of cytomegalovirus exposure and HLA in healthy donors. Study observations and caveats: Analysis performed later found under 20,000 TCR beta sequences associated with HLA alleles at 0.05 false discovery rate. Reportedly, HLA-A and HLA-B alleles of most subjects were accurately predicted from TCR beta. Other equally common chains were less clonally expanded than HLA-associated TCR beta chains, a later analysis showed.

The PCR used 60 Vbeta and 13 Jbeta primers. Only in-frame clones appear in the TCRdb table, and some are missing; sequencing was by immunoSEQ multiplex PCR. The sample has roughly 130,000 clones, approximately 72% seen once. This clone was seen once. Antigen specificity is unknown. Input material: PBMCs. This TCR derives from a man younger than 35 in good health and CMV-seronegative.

CDR3: CASSLSNPEGYTF. DNA for the CDR3: TGCGCCAGCAGCTTGTCTAACCCGGAGGGCTACACCTTC. This chain links TRBV5-1 with TRBJ1-2; D is ambiguous. Germline V lookup: CDR1 SGHRS, CDR2 YFSETQ. The CDR3 contains 13 residues. V dropped 1 base and J dropped 8 bases, with 12 bases sitting between them.